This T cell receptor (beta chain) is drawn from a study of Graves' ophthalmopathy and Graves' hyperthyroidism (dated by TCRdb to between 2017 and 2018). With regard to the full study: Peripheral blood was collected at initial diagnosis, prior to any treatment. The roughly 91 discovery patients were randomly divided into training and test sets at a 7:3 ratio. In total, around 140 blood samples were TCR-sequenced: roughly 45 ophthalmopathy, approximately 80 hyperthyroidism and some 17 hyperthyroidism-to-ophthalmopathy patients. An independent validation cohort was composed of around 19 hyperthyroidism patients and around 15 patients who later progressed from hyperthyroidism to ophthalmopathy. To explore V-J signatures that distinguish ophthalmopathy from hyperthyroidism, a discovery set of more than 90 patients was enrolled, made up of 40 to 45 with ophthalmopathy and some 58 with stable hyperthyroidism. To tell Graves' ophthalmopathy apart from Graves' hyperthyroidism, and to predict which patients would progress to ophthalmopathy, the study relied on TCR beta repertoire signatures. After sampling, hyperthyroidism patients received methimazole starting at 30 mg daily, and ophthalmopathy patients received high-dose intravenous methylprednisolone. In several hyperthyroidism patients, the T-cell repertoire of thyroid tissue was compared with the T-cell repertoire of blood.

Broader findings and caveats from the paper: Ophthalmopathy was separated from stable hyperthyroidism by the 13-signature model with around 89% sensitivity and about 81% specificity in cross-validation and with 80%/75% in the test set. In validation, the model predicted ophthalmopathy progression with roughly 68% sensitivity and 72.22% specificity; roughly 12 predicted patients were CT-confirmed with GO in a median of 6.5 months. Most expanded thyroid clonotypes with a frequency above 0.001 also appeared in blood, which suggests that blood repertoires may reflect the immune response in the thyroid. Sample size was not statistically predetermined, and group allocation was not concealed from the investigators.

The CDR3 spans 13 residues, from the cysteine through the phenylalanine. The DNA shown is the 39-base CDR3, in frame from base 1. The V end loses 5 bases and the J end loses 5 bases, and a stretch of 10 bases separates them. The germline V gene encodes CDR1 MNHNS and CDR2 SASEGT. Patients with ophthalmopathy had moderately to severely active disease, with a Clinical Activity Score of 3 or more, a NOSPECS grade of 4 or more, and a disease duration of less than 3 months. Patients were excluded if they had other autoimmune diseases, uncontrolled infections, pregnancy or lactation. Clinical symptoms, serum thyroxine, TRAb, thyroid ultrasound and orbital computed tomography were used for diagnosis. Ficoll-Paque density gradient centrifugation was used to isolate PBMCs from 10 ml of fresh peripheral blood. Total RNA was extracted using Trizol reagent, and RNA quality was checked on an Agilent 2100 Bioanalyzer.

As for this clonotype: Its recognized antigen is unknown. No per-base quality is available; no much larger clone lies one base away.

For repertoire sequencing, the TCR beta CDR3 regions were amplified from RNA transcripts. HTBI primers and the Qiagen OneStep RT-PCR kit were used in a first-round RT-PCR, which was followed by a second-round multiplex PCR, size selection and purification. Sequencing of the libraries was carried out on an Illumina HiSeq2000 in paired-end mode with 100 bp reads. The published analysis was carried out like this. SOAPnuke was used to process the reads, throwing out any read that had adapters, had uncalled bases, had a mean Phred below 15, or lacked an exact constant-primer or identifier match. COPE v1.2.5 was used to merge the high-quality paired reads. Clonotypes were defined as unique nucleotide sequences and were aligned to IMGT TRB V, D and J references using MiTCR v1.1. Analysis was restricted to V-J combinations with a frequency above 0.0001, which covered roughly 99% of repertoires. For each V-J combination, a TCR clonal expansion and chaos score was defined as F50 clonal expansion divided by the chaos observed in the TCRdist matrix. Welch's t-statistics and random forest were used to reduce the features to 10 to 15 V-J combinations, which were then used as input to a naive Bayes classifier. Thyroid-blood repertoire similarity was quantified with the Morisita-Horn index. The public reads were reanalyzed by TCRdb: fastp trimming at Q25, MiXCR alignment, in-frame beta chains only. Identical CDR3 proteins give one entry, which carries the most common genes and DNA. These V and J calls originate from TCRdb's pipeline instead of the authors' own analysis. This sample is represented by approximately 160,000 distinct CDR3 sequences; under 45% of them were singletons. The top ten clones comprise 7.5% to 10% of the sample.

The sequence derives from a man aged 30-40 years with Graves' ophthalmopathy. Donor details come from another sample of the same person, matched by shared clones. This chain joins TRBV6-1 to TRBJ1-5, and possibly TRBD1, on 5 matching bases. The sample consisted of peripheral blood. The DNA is TGTGCCAGCAGTAAGACAGATGATCAGCCCCAGCATTTT. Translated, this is CASSKTDDQPQHF.